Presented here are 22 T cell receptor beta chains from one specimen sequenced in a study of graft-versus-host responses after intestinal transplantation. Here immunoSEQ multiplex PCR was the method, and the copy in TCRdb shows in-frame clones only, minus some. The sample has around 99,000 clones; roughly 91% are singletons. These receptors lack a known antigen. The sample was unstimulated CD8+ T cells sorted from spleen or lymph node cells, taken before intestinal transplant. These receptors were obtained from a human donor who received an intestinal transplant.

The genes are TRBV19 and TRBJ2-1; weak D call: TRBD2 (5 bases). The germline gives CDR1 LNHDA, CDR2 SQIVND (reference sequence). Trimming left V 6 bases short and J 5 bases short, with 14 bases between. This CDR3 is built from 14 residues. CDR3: CASSPAGLNNEQFF. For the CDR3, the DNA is TGTGCCAGTAGCCCGGCAGGACTTAACAATGAGCAGTTCTTC.

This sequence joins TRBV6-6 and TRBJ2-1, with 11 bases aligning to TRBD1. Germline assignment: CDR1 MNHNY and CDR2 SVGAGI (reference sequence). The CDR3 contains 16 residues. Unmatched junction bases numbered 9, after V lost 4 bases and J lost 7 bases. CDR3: CASSSGTGGGGNEQFF. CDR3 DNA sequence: TGTGCCAGCAGTTCTGGGACAGGGGGTGGTGGGAATGAGCAGTTCTTC.

In DNA, the CDR3 is TGTGCTAGTGGTTTGACAGGGAACACTGAAGCTTTCTTT. Translating gives CASGLTGNTEAFF. The chain has TRBV12-5 and TRBJ1-1; possible D gene TRBD1, 5 bases. Germline V gives CDR1 LGHNT, CDR2 FRNRAP. Trimming stripped 2 bases from V and 1 base from J, with 5 bases between. The CDR3 covers 13 residues.

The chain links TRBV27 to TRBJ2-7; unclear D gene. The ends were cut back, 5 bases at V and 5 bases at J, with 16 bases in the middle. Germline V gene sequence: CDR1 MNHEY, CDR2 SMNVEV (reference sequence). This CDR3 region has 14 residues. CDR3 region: CASSPQDFAHEQYF. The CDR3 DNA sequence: TGTGCCAGCAGTCCCCAGGATTTTGCCCACGAGCAGTACTTC.

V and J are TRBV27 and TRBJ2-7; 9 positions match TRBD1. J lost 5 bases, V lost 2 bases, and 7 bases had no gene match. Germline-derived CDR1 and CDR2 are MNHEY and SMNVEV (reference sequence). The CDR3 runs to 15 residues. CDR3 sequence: CASSLISDRGHEQYF. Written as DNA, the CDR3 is TGTGCCAGCAGTTTAATCTCGGACAGGGGCCACGAGCAGTACTTC.

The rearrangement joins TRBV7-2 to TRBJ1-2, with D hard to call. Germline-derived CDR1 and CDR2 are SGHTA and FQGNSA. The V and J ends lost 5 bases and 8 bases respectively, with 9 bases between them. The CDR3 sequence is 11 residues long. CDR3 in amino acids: CASSEDWGYTF. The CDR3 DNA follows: TGTGCCAGCAGCGAGGACTGGGGCTACACCTTC. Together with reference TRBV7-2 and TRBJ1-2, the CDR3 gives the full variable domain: GAGVSQSPSNKVTEKGKDVELRCDPISGHTALYWYRQSLGQGLEFLIYFQGNSAPDKSGLPSDRFSAERTGGSVSTLTIQRTQQEDSAVYLCASSEDWGYTFGSGTRLTVV.

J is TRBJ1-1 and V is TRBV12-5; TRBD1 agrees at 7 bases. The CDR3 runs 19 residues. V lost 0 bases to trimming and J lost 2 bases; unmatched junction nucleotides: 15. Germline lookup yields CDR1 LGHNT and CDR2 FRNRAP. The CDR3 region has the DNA TGTGCTAGTGGTTTGGTACCAGGGACAGCGACAGTGAGAAACACTGAAGCTTTCTTT. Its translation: CASGLVPGTATVRNTEAFF.

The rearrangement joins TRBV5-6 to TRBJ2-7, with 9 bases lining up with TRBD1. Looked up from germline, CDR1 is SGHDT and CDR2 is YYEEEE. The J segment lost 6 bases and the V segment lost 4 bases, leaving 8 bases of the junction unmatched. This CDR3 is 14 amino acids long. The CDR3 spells CASSLRDRVFEQYF. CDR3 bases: TGTGCCAGCAGCCTCCGGGACAGGGTCTTCGAGCAGTACTTC.

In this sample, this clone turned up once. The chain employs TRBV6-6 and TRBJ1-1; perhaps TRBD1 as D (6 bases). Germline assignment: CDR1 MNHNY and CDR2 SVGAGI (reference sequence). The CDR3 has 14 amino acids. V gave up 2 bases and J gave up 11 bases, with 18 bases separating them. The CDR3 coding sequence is TGTGCCAGCAGTTACGACAGGCCTAGCACGGGGGCTTTCTTT. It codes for CASSYDRPSTGAFF.

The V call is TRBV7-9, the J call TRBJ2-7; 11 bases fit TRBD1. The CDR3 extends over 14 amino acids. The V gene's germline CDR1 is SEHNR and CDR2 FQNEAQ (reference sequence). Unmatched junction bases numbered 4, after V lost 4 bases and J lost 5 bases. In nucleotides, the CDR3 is TGTGCCAGCAGCTGGGGGACAGGGGGGAACGAGCAGTACTTC. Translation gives CASSWGTGGNEQYF.

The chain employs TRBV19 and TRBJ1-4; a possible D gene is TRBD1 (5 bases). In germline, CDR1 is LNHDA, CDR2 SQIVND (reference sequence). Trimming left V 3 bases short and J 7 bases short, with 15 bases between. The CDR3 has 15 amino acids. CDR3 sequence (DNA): TGTGCCAGTAGTATCGGGGGATTTATCGGTGAAAAACTGTTTTTT. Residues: CASSIGGFIGEKLFF. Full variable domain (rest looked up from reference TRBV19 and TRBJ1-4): DGGITQSPKYLFRKEGQNVTLSCEQNLNHDAMYWYRQDPGQGLRLIYYSQIVNDFQKGDIAEGYSVSREKKESFPLTVTSAQKNPTAFYLCASSIGGFIGEKLFFGSGTQLSVL.

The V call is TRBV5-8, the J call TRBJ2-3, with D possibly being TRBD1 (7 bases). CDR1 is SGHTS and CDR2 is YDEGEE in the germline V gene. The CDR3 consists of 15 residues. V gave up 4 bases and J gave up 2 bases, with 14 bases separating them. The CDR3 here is CASSRRGDNTDTQYF. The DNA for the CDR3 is TGTGCCAGCAGCCGCAGGGGGGACAACACAGATACGCAGTATTTT.

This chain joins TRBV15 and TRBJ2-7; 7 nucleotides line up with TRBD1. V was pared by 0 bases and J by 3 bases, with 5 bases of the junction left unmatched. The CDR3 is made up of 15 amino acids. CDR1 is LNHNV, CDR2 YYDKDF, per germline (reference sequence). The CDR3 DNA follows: TGTGCCACCAGCAGAGAGGTGGGACAGAGCTACGAGCAGTACTTC. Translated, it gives CATSREVGQSYEQYF.

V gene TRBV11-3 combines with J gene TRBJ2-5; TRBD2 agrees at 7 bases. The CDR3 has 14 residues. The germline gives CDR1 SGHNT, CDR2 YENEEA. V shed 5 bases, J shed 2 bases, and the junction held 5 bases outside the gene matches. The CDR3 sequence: CASSPGGWQETQYF. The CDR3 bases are TGTGCCAGCAGCCCCGGGGGGTGGCAAGAGACCCAGTACTTC.

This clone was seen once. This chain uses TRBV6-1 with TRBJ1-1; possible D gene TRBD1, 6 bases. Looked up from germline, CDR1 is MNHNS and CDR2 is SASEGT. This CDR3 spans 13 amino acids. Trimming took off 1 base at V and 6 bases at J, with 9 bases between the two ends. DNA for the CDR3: TGTGCCAGCAGTGAAGGGGCAGGGGCTGAAGCTTTCTTT. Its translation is CASSEGAGAEAFF.

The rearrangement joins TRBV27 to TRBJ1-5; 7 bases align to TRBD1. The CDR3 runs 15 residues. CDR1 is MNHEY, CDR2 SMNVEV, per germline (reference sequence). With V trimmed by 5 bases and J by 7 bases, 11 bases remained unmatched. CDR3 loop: CASSPTGERYQPQHF. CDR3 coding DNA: TGTGCCAGCAGTCCCACAGGGGAGCGCTACCAGCCCCAGCATTTT.

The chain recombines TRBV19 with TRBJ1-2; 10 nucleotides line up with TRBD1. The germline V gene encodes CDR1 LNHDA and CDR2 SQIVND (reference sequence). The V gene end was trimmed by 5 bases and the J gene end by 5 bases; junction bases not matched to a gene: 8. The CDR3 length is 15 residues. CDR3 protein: CASSPGQGKRYGYTF. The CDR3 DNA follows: TGTGCCAGTAGTCCGGGACAGGGGAAGAGGTATGGCTACACCTTC.

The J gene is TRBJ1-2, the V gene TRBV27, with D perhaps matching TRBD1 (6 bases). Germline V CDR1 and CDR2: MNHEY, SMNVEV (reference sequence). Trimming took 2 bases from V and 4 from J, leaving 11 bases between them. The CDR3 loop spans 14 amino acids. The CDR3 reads CASSLAGASYGYTF. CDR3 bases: TGTGCCAGCAGTTTAGCAGGGGCCAGCTATGGCTACACCTTC.

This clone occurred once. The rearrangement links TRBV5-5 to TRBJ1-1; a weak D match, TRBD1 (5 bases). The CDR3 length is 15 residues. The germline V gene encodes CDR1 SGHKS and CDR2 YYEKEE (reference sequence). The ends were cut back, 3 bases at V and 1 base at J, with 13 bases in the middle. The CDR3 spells CASSSGRVENTEAFF. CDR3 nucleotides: TGTGCCAGCAGCTCCGGCAGGGTGGAGAACACTGAAGCTTTCTTT.

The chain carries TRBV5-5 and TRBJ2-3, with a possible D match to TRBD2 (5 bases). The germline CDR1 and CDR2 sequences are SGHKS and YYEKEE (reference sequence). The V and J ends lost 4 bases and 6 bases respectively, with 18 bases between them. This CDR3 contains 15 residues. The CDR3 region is CASSMADVRGDTQYF. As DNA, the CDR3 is TGTGCCAGCAGCATGGCAGACGTCCGAGGGGATACGCAGTATTTT.

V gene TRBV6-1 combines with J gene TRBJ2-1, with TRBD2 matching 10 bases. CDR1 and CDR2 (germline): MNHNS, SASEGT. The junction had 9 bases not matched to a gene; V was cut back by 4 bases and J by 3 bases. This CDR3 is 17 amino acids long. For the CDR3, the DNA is TGTGCCAGCAGTGGCGGGTTAGCGGGGGGCTTCTACAATGAGCAGTTCTTC. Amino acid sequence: CASSGGLAGGFYNEQFF.

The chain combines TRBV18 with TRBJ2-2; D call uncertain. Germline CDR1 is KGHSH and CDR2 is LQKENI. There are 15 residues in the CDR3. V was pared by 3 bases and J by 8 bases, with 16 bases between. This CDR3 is CASSPFSESVGELFF. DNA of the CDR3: TGTGCCAGCTCACCCTTCTCAGAATCCGTGGGGGAGCTGTTTTTT.